The 30 T cell receptor beta chains below all came from one sample that was sequenced in a study of blood T cell repertoires in COVID-19. Generated by immunoSEQ multiplex PCR, the TCRdb table keeps only in-frame clones and is missing some. The data show 350,000 to 450,000 clones, approximately 86% seen once. Sequencing input: peripheral blood. Receptor source: a human donor in a cohort sampled during active COVID-19.

This chain connects TRBV19 to TRBJ1-4; no clear D. Trimming took 5 bases from V and 8 from J, leaving 12 bases between them. This CDR3 region has 13 residues. The germline CDR1 and CDR2 sequences are LNHDA and SQIVND (reference sequence). The CDR3 sequence is CASSRGSKEKLFF. The CDR3 DNA reads as TGTGCCAGTAGTCGAGGGTCGAAGGAAAAACTGTTTTTT.

The chain joins TRBV13 to TRBJ2-7; D is unclear. Germline CDR1 PRHDT, CDR2 FYEKMQ (reference sequence). Trimming shortened V by 8 bases and J by 4 bases, and 12 bases separated the two germline ends. The CDR3 spans 12 residues. This CDR3 is CASGSRPYEQYF. CDR3 bases: TGTGCCAGCGGGTCGCGGCCATACGAGCAGTACTTC.

This rearrangement joins TRBV28 to TRBJ2-2, with 12 nucleotides matching TRBD1. Germline CDR1 and CDR2: MDHEN and SYDVKM. This CDR3 region has 15 residues. The V segment lost 6 bases and the J segment 8 bases; nucleotides outside the gene matches: 7. The CDR3, as DNA: TGTGCCAGCAGCCCCGGGACAGGGGGCTCTGGGGAGCTGTTTTTT. Translated, it gives CASSPGTGGSGELFF.

The chain is built from TRBV9 and TRBJ2-5; 9 nucleotides align to TRBD2. Germline V CDR1 and CDR2: SGDLS, YYNGEE. The CDR3 is 14 amino acids. With V trimmed by 4 bases and J by 5 bases, 6 bases remained unmatched. The CDR3 DNA sequence: TGTGCCAGCAGCCAGACTGCGGGAGGGGAGACCCAGTACTTC. Translated: CASSQTAGGETQYF. The full variable domain, rest sourced from reference TRBV9 and TRBJ2-5, is DSGVTQTPKHLITATGQRVTLRCSPRSGDLSVYWYQQSLDQGLQFLIQYYNGEERAKGNILERFSAQQFPDLHSELNLSSLELGDSALYFCASSQTAGGETQYFGPGTRLLVL.

The chain joins TRBV4-1 to TRBJ1-4, with 10 positions matching TRBD1. From germline, CDR1 is MGHRA and CDR2 YSYEKL. This CDR3 region has 15 residues. After removal of 4 bases from V and 7 bases from J, the junction contained 6 bases not matched to a gene. DNA for the CDR3: TGCGCCAGCAGCCGCCAGACAGGGGGCCTTGAAAAACTGTTTTTT. This sequence encodes CASSRQTGGLEKLFF.

The chain has TRBV27 and TRBJ2-3; D is perhaps TRBD1 (6 bases). The CDR3 is made up of 15 amino acids. The germline V gene encodes CDR1 MNHEY and CDR2 SMNVEV (reference sequence). Trimming pared 4 bases from V and 4 bases from J, leaving 15 bases between. CDR3 loop: CASSSNLQGPDTQYF. In nucleotides, the CDR3 is TGTGCCAGCAGTTCTAACCTACAGGGCCCAGATACGCAGTATTTT.

V usage is TRBV7-2 and J usage is TRBJ1-5; D is possibly TRBD1 (6 bases). Germline CDR1 is SGHTA and CDR2 is FQGNSA. The CDR3 covers 15 residues. Trimming shortened V by 5 bases and J by 1 base, and 12 bases separated the two germline ends. The DNA for the CDR3 is TGTGCCAGCAGCCTCGGACAGTTAAGCAATCAGCCCCAGCATTTT. Translation: CASSLGQLSNQPQHF.

The chain uses TRBV6-6 and TRBJ2-3; TRBD1 is a possible D gene (7 bases). Germline CDR1 reads MNHNY; CDR2 reads SVGAGI (reference sequence). The V end lost 5 bases, the J end lost 4 bases, and 19 bases lay between the germline ends. This CDR3 region has 16 residues. The CDR3 DNA sequence: TGTGCCAGCAGTCGAAGTATCCCCAGGGGGGCAGATACGCAGTATTTT. Protein product: CASSRSIPRGADTQYF.

This chain joins TRBV2 and TRBJ2-2; TRBD1 is a possible D gene (6 bases). Trimming took off 7 bases at V and 7 bases at J, with 16 bases between the two ends. Germline V CDR1 and CDR2: SNHLY, FYNNEI. The CDR3 totals 14 residues. This CDR3 reads CASTPQGRVGELFF. CDR3 nucleotides: TGTGCCAGCACTCCACAGGGAAGGGTCGGGGAGCTGTTTTTT.

The chain recombines TRBV25-1 with TRBJ2-1; 12 bases are shared with TRBD2. There are 14 residues in the CDR3. After removal of 6 bases from V and 9 bases from J, the junction contained 6 bases not matched to a gene. Germline CDR1 is MGHDK and CDR2 is SYGVNS. Written as DNA, the CDR3 is TGTGCCAGCAGCCAAGAACTAGCGGGAGGTGAGCAGTTCTTC. Its translation: CASSQELAGGEQFF.

The chain employs TRBV30 and TRBJ1-3; D is perhaps TRBD1 (5 bases). CDR1 GTSNPN and CDR2 SVGIG come from the germline V gene (reference sequence). Trimming removed 3 bases at V and 2 bases at J, with 11 bases between. The CDR3 totals 14 residues. CDR3 bases: TGTGCCTGGAGACCGGGGACTACTGGAAACACCATATATTTT. Protein sequence: CAWRPGTTGNTIYF.

V and J are TRBV19 and TRBJ1-2; TRBD1 is a possible D gene (5 bases). V was trimmed by 7 bases and J by 0 bases, leaving 27 bases between them. The CDR3 runs 19 residues. The germline V gene has CDR1 LNHDA and CDR2 SQIVND (reference sequence). CDR3 DNA: TGTGCCAGTACTCCGGGAGGGGCAGCCCTTAATTCACCTAACTATGGCTACACCTTC. Translation: CASTPGGAALNSPNYGYTF.

The rearrangement links TRBV12-3 or TRBV12-4 to TRBJ2-5; no reliable D call. Trimming pared 11 bases from V and 5 bases from J, leaving 12 bases between. The CDR3 covers 11 residues. The CDR3 DNA reads TGTGCCTCGGCGGCTCGGGAGACCCAGTACTTC. Translated: CASAARETQYF.

This chain uses TRBV6-5 with TRBJ1-2; a weak D match, TRBD1 (6 bases). Trimming removed 7 bases at V and 5 bases at J, with 20 bases between. The CDR3 contains 15 residues. Germline V lookup: CDR1 MNHEY, CDR2 SVGAGI. The CDR3, as DNA: TGTGCCAGCATGAGGAGCGGGGGCGCGGGATATGGCTACACCTTC. Protein sequence: CASMRSGGAGYGYTF.

The chain uses TRBV5-6 and TRBJ1-1; perhaps TRBD1 as D (6 bases). This CDR3 is built from 15 residues. Germline V CDR1 and CDR2: SGHDT, YYEEEE. V was clipped by 0 bases and J by 0 bases, with 9 bases between them. DNA of the CDR3: TGTGCCAGCAGCTTGGCGTACAGGGTGAACACTGAAGCTTTCTTT. This gives the protein CASSLAYRVNTEAFF.

V and J are TRBV18 and TRBJ2-7; the D gene is possibly TRBD2 (5 bases). The V and J ends lost 10 bases and 7 bases respectively, with 14 bases between them. This CDR3 spans 11 amino acids. Germline lookup yields CDR1 KGHSH and CDR2 LQKENI. For the CDR3, the DNA is TGTGCCACCGGAAGGCAGCGGGAGCAGTACTTC. Protein sequence: CATGRQREQYF.

In this sample, this clone turned up once. The chain links TRBV6-5 to TRBJ1-2; D uncertain. V lost 10 bases and J 6 bases, leaving 9 bases between the germline ends. The CDR3 consists of 10 residues. Germline loops: CDR1 MNHEY, CDR2 SVGAGI. CDR3 coding DNA: TGTGCCACCCAGTTTGATGGCTACACCTTC. Translation: CATQFDGYTF.

The V call is TRBV27, the J call TRBJ2-3; 8 bases line up with TRBD2. The length of the CDR3 is 15 residues. The junction had 2 bases not matched to a gene; V was cut back by 2 bases and J by 1 base. Germline CDR1 MNHEY, CDR2 SMNVEV (reference sequence). The CDR3 loop is CASSLQLAGTDTQYF. DNA of the CDR3: TGTGCCAGCAGTTTACAACTAGCGGGCACAGATACGCAGTATTTT.

The chain joins TRBV7-9 to TRBJ1-5; no clear D gene. V lost 5 bases and J lost 4, with 15 bases in between. Germline CDR1 SEHNR, CDR2 FQNEAQ (reference sequence). This CDR3 has 15 residues. In nucleotides, the CDR3 is TGTGCCAGCAGCACAGCGGAAGAGATTAATCAGCCCCAGCATTTT. Translation: CASSTAEEINQPQHF. Drawing the rest from reference TRBV7-9 and TRBJ1-5, the complete variable domain is DTGVSQNPRHKITKRGQNVTFRCDPISEHNRLYWYRQTLGQGPEFLTYFQNEAQLEKSRLLSDRFSAERPKGSFSTLEIQRTEQGDSAMYLCASSTAEEINQPQHFGDGTRLSIL.

This clone has a single count. This chain joins TRBV6-5 and TRBJ2-7; perhaps TRBD2 as D (6 bases). The CDR3 is 14 residues long. Trimming took off 0 bases at V and 0 bases at J, with 6 bases between the two ends. Germline values: CDR1 MNHEY, CDR2 SVGAGI. The CDR3 reads CASSYSGLSYEQYF. The CDR3 DNA reads TGTGCCAGCAGTTACTCGGGACTCTCCTACGAGCAGTACTTC.

The sample holds a few counts of this clone. V gene TRBV28 combines with J gene TRBJ1-6; D unclear. CDR3 length: 15 amino acids. The germline V gene encodes CDR1 MDHEN and CDR2 SYDVKM. Trimming removed 6 bases from V and 7 bases from J, with 16 bases in between. This CDR3 is CASSLSAGMNSPLHF. The DNA for the CDR3 is TGTGCCAGCAGCTTGTCCGCCGGGATGAATTCACCCCTCCACTTT.

This clone was recorded only once. This chain joins TRBV5-1 and TRBJ1-5, with a tentative D call TRBD1 (6 bases). Trimming shortened V by 4 bases and J by 7 bases, and 18 bases separated the two germline ends. The CDR3 is made up of 15 amino acids. CDR1 is SGHRS, CDR2 YFSETQ, per germline. The DNA for the CDR3 is TGCGCCAGCAGCCCTAGAGCTGCAAGGGGGCAGCCCCAGCATTTT. Its translation is CASSPRAARGQPQHF.

The count of this clone is one. This chain uses TRBV3-1 (or the pseudogene TRBV3-2) with TRBJ2-7; D is perhaps TRBD1 (6 bases). The length of the CDR3 is 12 residues. Trimming cost V 3 bases and J 9 bases, with 12 bases left between them. Per germline, CDR1 LGHDT and CDR2 YNNKEL (reference sequence). CDR3 DNA sequence: TGTGCCAGCAGCCAGGGAGACAGGTCGCAGTACTTC. Amino acids: CASSQGDRSQYF.

This sequence joins TRBV6-5 and TRBJ1-1; TRBD1 matches at 7 bases. The J segment lost 3 bases and the V segment lost 7 bases, leaving 5 bases of the junction unmatched. The CDR3 contains 13 residues. Germline V gene lookup returns CDR1 MNHEY and CDR2 SVGAGI. CDR3 in DNA: TGTGCCAGCACCACAGGGGTCGACACTGAAGCTTTCTTT. Amino acids: CASTTGVDTEAFF.

The chain has TRBV27 and TRBJ1-6; D might be TRBD1 (6 bases). Between the trimmed V and J ends, which lost 6 bases and 0 bases, there was a span of 15 bases. Germline CDR1 reads MNHEY; CDR2 reads SMNVEV (reference sequence). This CDR3 contains 17 residues. CDR3 DNA sequence: TGTGCCAGCAGCCGTACGGGGGGCTACTCCTATAATTCACCCCTCCACTTT. Its protein is CASSRTGGYSYNSPLHF.

This clone was counted between two and nine times. The chain links TRBV11-2 to TRBJ2-7; 12 nucleotides line up with TRBD2. J was trimmed by 2 bases and V by 1 base; bases with no gene match: 6. Germline-derived CDR1 and CDR2 are SGHAT and FQNNGV. The CDR3 is 17 residues long. CDR3 protein: CASSLVVGLAGPYEQYF. DNA for the CDR3: TGTGCCAGCAGCTTAGTAGTGGGACTAGCGGGTCCCTACGAGCAGTACTTC.

The genes are TRBV6-1 and TRBJ2-7; 7 bases fit TRBD2. The junction had 10 bases not matched to a gene; V was cut back by 2 bases and J by 0 bases. The CDR3 extends over 17 amino acids. CDR1 and CDR2 (germline): MNHNS, SASEGT. CDR3 protein: CASSEFWDYSFSYEQYF. DNA for the CDR3: TGTGCCAGCAGTGAATTTTGGGACTACTCCTTCTCCTACGAGCAGTACTTC.

This clone was detected only a few times. The V and J genes are TRBV5-1 and TRBJ2-1; D remains ambiguous. V gave up 5 bases and J gave up 2 bases, with 11 bases separating them. The germline V gene has CDR1 SGHRS and CDR2 YFSETQ. The CDR3 spans 14 residues. The chain's CDR3 is CASSLTPTYNEQFF. Written as DNA, the CDR3 is TGCGCCAGCAGTTTGACTCCTACCTACAATGAGCAGTTCTTC.

This clone was counted a few times. J is TRBJ2-7 and V is TRBV4-1; TRBD1 is a possible D gene (7 bases). This CDR3 is built from 14 residues. The V end was cut by 5 bases, the J end by 6 bases, with 17 bases between. Germline V lookup: CDR1 MGHRA, CDR2 YSYEKL. The CDR3 bases are TGCGCCAGCAGCTACCCAGGGGGGCAGATCGAGCAGTACTTC. Encoded protein: CASSYPGGQIEQYF.

This chain uses TRBV28 with TRBJ2-2; D not certain. Looked up from germline, CDR1 is MDHEN and CDR2 is SYDVKM. The CDR3 loop spans 16 amino acids. V dropped 5 bases and J dropped 1 base, with 14 bases sitting between them. Here the CDR3 DNA reads TGTGCCAGCAGTCCCCCAGTCATAAAGAACACCGGGGAGCTGTTTTTT. Its protein is CASSPPVIKNTGELFF. The whole variable domain, remainder taken from reference TRBV28 and TRBJ2-2, is DVKVTQSSRYLVKRTGEKVFLECVQDMDHENMFWYRQDPGLGLRLIYFSYDVKMKEKGDIPEGYSVSREKKERFSLILESASTNQTSMYLCASSPPVIKNTGELFFGEGSRLTVL.